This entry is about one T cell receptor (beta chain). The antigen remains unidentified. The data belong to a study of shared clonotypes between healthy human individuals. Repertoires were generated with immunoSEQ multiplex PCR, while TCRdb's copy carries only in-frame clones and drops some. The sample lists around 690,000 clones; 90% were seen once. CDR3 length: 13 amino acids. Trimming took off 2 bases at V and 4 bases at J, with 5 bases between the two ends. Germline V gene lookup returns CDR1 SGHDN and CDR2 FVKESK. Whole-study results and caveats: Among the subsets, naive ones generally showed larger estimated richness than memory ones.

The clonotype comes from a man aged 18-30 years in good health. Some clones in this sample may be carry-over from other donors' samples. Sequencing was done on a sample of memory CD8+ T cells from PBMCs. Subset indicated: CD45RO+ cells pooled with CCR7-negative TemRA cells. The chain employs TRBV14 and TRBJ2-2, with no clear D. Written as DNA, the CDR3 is TGTGCCAGCAGCCAATACTCCACCGGGGAGCTGTTTTTT. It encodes CASSQYSTGELFF.